This entry lists 29 T cell receptor beta chains sequenced from one sample in a study of cytomegalovirus exposure and HLA in healthy donors. The PCR was carried out with 60 Vbeta primers and 13 Jbeta primers. Clones were sequenced by immunoSEQ multiplex PCR, and TCRdb holds only the in-frame ones, with some missing. The sample carries under 150,000 clones, approximately 80% recorded once. Sequenced material: PBMCs. The receptors shown here come from a male donor in good health and CMV-seronegative.

The chain joins TRBV29-1 to TRBJ1-2; D not resolved. The CDR3 is 12 residues long. V dropped 6 bases and J dropped 2 bases, with 10 bases sitting between them. Germline loops: CDR1 SQVTM, CDR2 ANQGSEA. CDR3 sequence reads: CSVERRNYGYTF. The CDR3, as DNA: TGCAGCGTCGAACGGAGGAACTATGGCTACACCTTC. Looking up the rest from reference TRBV29-1 and TRBJ1-2 gives the full variable domain: SAVISQKPSRDICQRGTSLTIQCQVDSQVTMMFWYRQQPGQSLTLIATANQGSEATYESGFVIDKFPISRPNLTFSTLTVSNMSPEDSSIYLCSVERRNYGYTFGSGTRLTVV.

V is TRBV6-4 and J is TRBJ1-2; 7 bases agree with TRBD1. Germline V lookup: CDR1 MRHNA, CDR2 SNTAGT. CDR3 size: 14 residues. J lost 4 bases, V lost 4 bases, and 6 bases had no gene match. The CDR3 region has the DNA TGTGCCAGCAGTGCTGGGGACAGCCGCTATGGCTACACCTTC. Protein sequence: CASSAGDSRYGYTF.

The chain combines TRBV30 with TRBJ2-7; D unresolved. The CDR3 spans 13 residues. Trimming shortened V by 0 bases and J by 0 bases, and 6 bases separated the two germline ends. CDR1 and CDR2 (germline): GTSNPN, SVGIG (reference sequence). CDR3 loop: CAWSVRSSYEQYF. The CDR3 DNA is TGTGCCTGGAGTGTACGTAGCTCCTACGAGCAGTACTTC. Supplemented by reference TRBV30 and TRBJ2-7, the full variable domain reads SQTIHQWPATLVQPVGSPLSLECTVEGTSNPNLYWYRQAAGRGLQLLFYSVGIGQISSEVPQNLSASRPQDRQFILSSKKLLLSDSGFYLCAWSVRSSYEQYFGPGTRLTVT.

The chain links TRBV13 to TRBJ2-7; no clear D gene. Germline V CDR1 and CDR2: PRHDT, FYEKMQ (reference sequence). V was cut by 4 bases and J by 1 base, with 11 bases left in between. This CDR3 spans 14 amino acids. For the CDR3, the DNA is TGTGCCAGCAGCTATCAAGTCCGGTCCTACGAGCAGTACTTC. Its protein product is CASSYQVRSYEQYF.

This clone was seen just once. The rearrangement uses TRBV7-9 and TRBJ2-2, with 7 bases aligning to TRBD2. The V and J ends lost 5 bases and 6 bases, in that order; junction bases with no gene match: 9. The CDR3 contains 15 residues. The germline V gene has CDR1 SEHNR and CDR2 FQNEAQ (reference sequence). CDR3 protein: CASSQSAGVAGELFF. CDR3 nucleotide sequence: TGTGCCAGCAGCCAGTCTGCGGGAGTCGCCGGGGAGCTGTTTTTT.

This clone was picked up one time. The J gene is TRBJ1-5, the V gene TRBV13; tentatively, D is TRBD1 (6 bases). CDR1 and CDR2 from the germline V gene are PRHDT and FYEKMQ (reference sequence). The CDR3 is 15 residues long. V gave up 2 bases and J gave up 0 bases, with 8 bases separating them. The CDR3: CASSLHRDSNQPQHF. In DNA, the CDR3 is TGTGCCAGCAGCTTACACAGGGATAGCAATCAGCCCCAGCATTTT. The full variable domain, with the rest looked up from reference TRBV13 and TRBJ1-5, is AAGVIQSPRHLIKEKRETATLKCYPIPRHDTVYWYQQGPGQDPQFLISFYEKMQSDKGSIPDRFSAQQFSDYHSELNMSSLELGDSALYFCASSLHRDSNQPQHFGDGTRLSIL.

The chain combines TRBV11-2 with TRBJ2-7, with D uncertain. Germline V gene data show CDR1 as SGHAT and CDR2 as FQNNGV. Trimming removed 5 bases from V and 8 bases from J, with 13 bases in between. The CDR3 length is 12 residues. The CDR3 loop is CASSPQVVKQYF. Written as DNA, the CDR3 is TGTGCCAGCAGCCCTCAAGTAGTCAAGCAGTACTTC.

The chain couples TRBV4-1 to TRBJ2-5, with no clear D. The CDR3 extends over 15 amino acids. Germline V gene data show CDR1 as MGHRA and CDR2 as YSYEKL. V dropped 0 bases and J dropped 5 bases, with 13 bases sitting between them. CDR3 residues: CASSQDLSFPETQYF. CDR3 DNA sequence: TGCGCCAGCAGCCAAGATTTGTCGTTTCCGGAGACCCAGTACTTC.

This clone was picked up a small number of times. The chain uses TRBV7-3 and TRBJ2-1, with 8 bases that match TRBD2. J was trimmed by 6 bases and V by 2 bases; bases with no gene match: 12. Germline V gene sequence: CDR1 SGHTA, CDR2 FQGTGA. The CDR3 totals 17 residues. CDR3 DNA: TGTGCCAGCAGCTTAGGCTTCGGAGCGGGAGAGTCCAATGAGCAGTTCTTC. As protein: CASSLGFGAGESNEQFF.

The V gene is TRBV7-9, the J gene TRBJ2-7; the D gene is possibly TRBD1 (6 bases). V gave up 5 bases and J gave up 7 bases, with 18 bases separating them. Germline V gives CDR1 SEHNR, CDR2 FQNEAQ (reference sequence). The CDR3 consists of 14 residues. CDR3 DNA sequence: TGTGCCAGCAGCACCGGACAGCGCGCTAGTGAGCAGTACTTC. Translation: CASSTGQRASEQYF. Full variable domain (missing parts from reference TRBV7-9 and TRBJ2-7): DTGVSQNPRHKITKRGQNVTFRCDPISEHNRLYWYRQTLGQGPEFLTYFQNEAQLEKSRLLSDRFSAERPKGSFSTLEIQRTEQGDSAMYLCASSTGQRASEQYFGPGTRLTVT.

This clone was seen only a few times. The chain carries TRBV10-1 and TRBJ2-1; D not certain. The germline V and J ends were trimmed by 7 bases and 5 bases, with 15 bases remaining between them. The V gene's germline CDR1 is WNHNN and CDR2 SYGVQD (reference sequence). The CDR3 extends over 14 amino acids. CDR3 region: CASNGAEPNNEQFF. The DNA for the CDR3 is TGCGCCAGCAATGGTGCGGAACCCAACAATGAGCAGTTCTTC.

The chain is built from TRBV5-4 and TRBJ1-2; 7 nucleotides agree with TRBD1. The length of the CDR3 is 14 residues. Germline V gives CDR1 SGHNT, CDR2 YYREEE (reference sequence). The V segment lost 7 bases and the J segment 6 bases; nucleotides outside the gene matches: 12. The CDR3 DNA is TGTGCCAGCCGAAACACCACAGGGACAGATGGCTACACCTTC. Protein product: CASRNTTGTDGYTF.

The rearrangement uses TRBV10-3 and TRBJ2-3; 12 nucleotides match TRBD2. From germline, CDR1 is ENHRY and CDR2 SYGVKD. The CDR3 is 14 residues long. The ends lost 6 bases at V and 5 bases at J; junction bases unmatched: 3. This CDR3 is CAIRALAGGDTQYF. The CDR3 DNA reads TGTGCCATCAGGGCACTAGCGGGAGGAGATACGCAGTATTTT.

V gene TRBV27 combines with J gene TRBJ2-3, with D unresolved. V lost 3 bases and J lost 2, with 9 bases in between. CDR3 length: 14 amino acids. Germline V lookup: CDR1 MNHEY, CDR2 SMNVEV (reference sequence). As DNA, the CDR3 is TGTGCCAGCAGTTTTGGGCCCCACACAGATACGCAGTATTTT. Its translation is CASSFGPHTDTQYF.

This clone was seen once. The rearrangement links TRBV27 to TRBJ2-4; a possible D gene is TRBD2 (5 bases). Per germline, CDR1 MNHEY and CDR2 SMNVEV (reference sequence). This CDR3 spans 12 amino acids. The ends were cut back, 6 bases at V and 4 bases at J, with 7 bases in the middle. The CDR3 loop reads CASRDWKNIQYF. The CDR3 DNA is TGTGCCAGCAGGGACTGGAAAAACATTCAGTACTTC.

This chain joins TRBV5-6 and TRBJ2-1; the match to TRBD2 covers 9 bases. Germline V CDR1 and CDR2: SGHDT, YYEEEE. The trim removed 2 bases at V and 8 bases at J, leaving 11 bases unmatched. The CDR3 loop spans 16 amino acids. The CDR3 nucleotides are TGTGCCAGCAGCTTATTAGCGGGAGACCTCTTCGATGAGCAGTTCTTC. Protein product: CASSLLAGDLFDEQFF. Together with reference TRBV5-6 and TRBJ2-1, the CDR3 gives the full variable domain: DAGVTQSPTHLIKTRGQQVTLRCSPKSGHDTVSWYQQALGQGPQFIFQYYEEEERQRGNFPDRFSGHQFPNYSSELNVNALLLGDSALYLCASSLLAGDLFDEQFFGPGTRLTVL.

The chain links TRBV5-4 to TRBJ2-7, with 10 bases identical to TRBD2. Germline-derived CDR1 and CDR2 are SGHNT and YYREEE (reference sequence). V shed 0 bases, J shed 2 bases, and the junction held 5 bases outside the gene matches. CDR3 length: 16 amino acids. CDR3 amino acids: CASSLGVAGGTYEQYF. The CDR3 DNA sequence: TGTGCCAGCAGCTTGGGGGTAGCGGGAGGCACCTACGAGCAGTACTTC.

The chain combines TRBV27 with TRBJ2-7; 9 nucleotides match TRBD1. Germline loops: CDR1 MNHEY, CDR2 SMNVEV (reference sequence). The CDR3 runs 14 residues. Losses at the gene ends were 6 bases for V and 4 bases for J; bases not matched to a gene: 7. The CDR3 spells CASRPGQGVYEQYF. CDR3 sequence (DNA): TGTGCCAGCAGGCCGGGACAGGGAGTTTACGAGCAGTACTTC.

This clone was counted a single time. The gene calls are TRBV30 and TRBJ2-1, with 13 bases fitting TRBD2. The CDR3 spans 13 residues. CDR1 is GTSNPN and CDR2 is SVGIG in the germline V gene (reference sequence). The V and J ends lost 3 bases and 8 bases, in that order; junction bases with no gene match: 1. The CDR3 sequence: CAWRGLAGHEQFF. For the CDR3, the DNA is TGTGCCTGGAGGGGACTAGCGGGACATGAGCAGTTCTTC.

The rearrangement uses TRBV5-6 and TRBJ2-2; perhaps TRBD2 as D (6 bases). Germline values: CDR1 SGHDT, CDR2 YYEEEE. The CDR3 has 16 amino acids. Trimming stripped 0 bases from V and 7 bases from J, with 16 bases between. CDR3 loop: CASSLGGTFLLGELFF. The CDR3 DNA reads as TGTGCCAGCAGCTTGGGGGGGACTTTTCTCCTCGGGGAGCTGTTTTTT.

The gene calls are TRBV27 and TRBJ1-1; weak D call: TRBD1 (6 bases). The V gene's germline CDR1 is MNHEY and CDR2 SMNVEV (reference sequence). The CDR3 extends over 13 amino acids. The V end was cut by 5 bases, the J end by 9 bases, with 16 bases between. The CDR3 region has the DNA TGTGCCAGCAGTACCCTCCCGGACAGAAAAGCTTTCTTT. Protein: CASSTLPDRKAFF.

J is TRBJ2-1 and V is TRBV7-9; 10 bases line up with TRBD2. V shed 5 bases, J shed 5 bases, and the junction held 12 bases outside the gene matches. Germline assignment: CDR1 SEHNR and CDR2 FQNEAQ (reference sequence). The CDR3 is 17 amino acids. DNA of the CDR3: TGTGCCAGCAGCCTAGGACTTATAGCGGGAGGACACAATGAGCAGTTCTTC. It encodes CASSLGLIAGGHNEQFF.

The J gene is TRBJ2-3, the V gene TRBV5-4, with TRBD2 matching 12 bases. The junction had 5 bases not matched to a gene; V was cut back by 0 bases and J by 3 bases. The CDR3 extends over 17 amino acids. Germline V lookup: CDR1 SGHNT, CDR2 YYREEE (reference sequence). The CDR3 loop reads CASSLDVTSGRTDTQYF. The CDR3 bases are TGTGCCAGCAGCTTGGACGTGACTAGCGGGAGAACAGATACGCAGTATTTT.

The chain combines TRBV12-5 with TRBJ1-5, with no clear D. Deletions cut 5 bases from V and 6 bases from J, with 11 bases between. CDR3 size: 13 residues. The germline gives CDR1 LGHNT, CDR2 FRNRAP. The CDR3 loop reads CASGISGGQPQHF. The DNA of the CDR3 is TGTGCTAGTGGTATCTCGGGAGGTCAGCCCCAGCATTTT.

V and J are TRBV5-1 and TRBJ2-2; 10 bases map to TRBD1. This CDR3 spans 15 amino acids. With 7 bases clipped from V and 4 bases from J, the junction kept 7 bases outside the gene matches. Germline V lookup: CDR1 SGHRS, CDR2 YFSETQ. CDR3 nucleotide sequence: TGCGCCAGCGAACCGACAGGGGGCCTCACCGGGGAGCTGTTTTTT. It translates to CASEPTGGLTGELFF.

The chain links TRBV4-1 to TRBJ2-7, with a possible D match to TRBD2 (5 bases). Looked up from germline, CDR1 is MGHRA and CDR2 is YSYEKL. Deletions cut 1 base from V and 3 bases from J, with 10 bases between. The CDR3 consists of 14 residues. CDR3 in amino acids: CASSQALGYYEQYF. CDR3 bases: TGCGCCAGCAGCCAAGCACTAGGTTACTACGAGCAGTACTTC.

The chain combines TRBV10-3 with TRBJ2-5; TRBD2 agrees at 7 bases. The CDR3 contains 15 residues. CDR1 ENHRY and CDR2 SYGVKD come from the germline V gene. The ends lost 6 bases at V and 3 bases at J; junction bases unmatched: 10. The CDR3 sequence: CAIRGSGTTEETQYF. Written as DNA, the CDR3 is TGTGCCATCAGGGGCTCCGGGACTACAGAAGAGACCCAGTACTTC.

This chain links TRBV5-5 with TRBJ2-2, with D perhaps TRBD2 (6 bases). CDR3 length equals 16 residues. CDR1 SGHKS and CDR2 YYEKEE come from the germline V gene (reference sequence). The germline V and J ends were trimmed by 4 bases and 0 bases, with 13 bases remaining between them. CDR3 nucleotide sequence: TGTGCCAGCAGCATCGCGGGACGGTCGAACACCGGGGAGCTGTTTTTT. Protein product: CASSIAGRSNTGELFF.

The sample holds a few counts of this clone. V usage is TRBV11-1 and J usage is TRBJ2-1; 7 positions agree with TRBD2. CDR1 is SGHAT, CDR2 FQDESV, per germline (reference sequence). V shed 1 base, J shed 6 bases, and the junction held 3 bases outside the gene matches. CDR3 size: 14 residues. The CDR3 nucleotides are TGTGCCAGCAGCTTAGGAGGGACTATCAATGAGCAGTTCTTC. Protein sequence: CASSLGGTINEQFF.